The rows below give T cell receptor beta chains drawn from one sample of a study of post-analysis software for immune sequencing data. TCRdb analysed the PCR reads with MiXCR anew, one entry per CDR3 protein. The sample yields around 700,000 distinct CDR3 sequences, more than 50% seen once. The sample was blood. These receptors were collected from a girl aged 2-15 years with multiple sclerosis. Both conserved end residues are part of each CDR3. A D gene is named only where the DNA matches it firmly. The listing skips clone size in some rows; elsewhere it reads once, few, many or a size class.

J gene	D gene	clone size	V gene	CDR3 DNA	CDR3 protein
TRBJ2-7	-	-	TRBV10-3	TGTGCCATCACCCTGGGACCGCGGAACGAGCAGTACTTC	CAITLGPRNEQYF
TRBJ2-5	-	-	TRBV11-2	TGTGCCAGCAGCTTATCTAGCCCACAAGAGACCCAGTACTTC	CASSLSSPQETQYF
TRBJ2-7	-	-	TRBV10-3	TGTGCCATCGCAATCAATCAATACGAGCAGTACTTC	CAIAINQYEQYF
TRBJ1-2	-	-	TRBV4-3	TGCGCCAGCAGCCAAGATGAGAAGGCAGGGGTTCTCGGTGGCTACACCTTC	CASSQDEKAGVLGGYTF
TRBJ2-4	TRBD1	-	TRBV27	TGTGCCAGCAGTTCACCTCATGGGACAGGGCGAAGGGAGCAGTACTTC	CASSSPHGTGRREQYF
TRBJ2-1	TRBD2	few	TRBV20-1	TGCAGTGCTTTGCATATAGCGGGGGGGAGAAACAATGAGCAGTTCTTC	CSALHIAGGRNNEQFF
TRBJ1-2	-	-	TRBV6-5	TGTGCCAGCAGTTTGAGGCAGGGGCGAGGAAGTGGCTACACCTTC	CASSLRQGRGSGYTF
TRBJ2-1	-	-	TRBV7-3	TGTGCCAGCAGCAACGGTTTGACGGGCAATGAGCAGTTCTTC	CASSNGLTGNEQFF
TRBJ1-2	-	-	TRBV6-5	TGTGCCAGCGGTATAATACAGGGAGGCGGCTACACCTTC	CASGIIQGGGYTF
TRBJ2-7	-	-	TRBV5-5	TGTGCCAGCAGCATGGGGACAACCCTCTGGTACGAGCAGTACTTC	CASSMGTTLWYEQYF
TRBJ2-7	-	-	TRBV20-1	TGCAGTGCTAGAGACGGGGGAGCCCTCGAGCAGTACTTC	CSARDGGALEQYF
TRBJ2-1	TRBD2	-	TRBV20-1	TGCAGTGCCGTGACTAGCGGGAGGGTTAGCTCCTACAATGAGCAGTTCTTC	CSAVTSGRVSSYNEQFF
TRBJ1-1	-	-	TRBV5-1	TGCGCCAGCGTAGGACAGTCGAACACTGAAGCTTTCTTT	CASVGQSNTEAFF
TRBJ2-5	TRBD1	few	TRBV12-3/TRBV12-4	TGTGCCAGCGGGATGGGACAGGGGAAGGAGACCCAGTACTTC	CASGMGQGKETQYF
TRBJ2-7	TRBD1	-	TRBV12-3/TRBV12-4	TGTGCCAGCGCCAAACAGGGGGCTGGCGAGCAGTACTTC	CASAKQGAGEQYF
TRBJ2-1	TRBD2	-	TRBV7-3	TGTGCCAGCAGCAAGACTAGCGGGTGGTTGGGTGAGCAGTTCTTC	CASSKTSGWLGEQFF
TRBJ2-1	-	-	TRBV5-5	TGTGCCAGCAGCTTGGTTTTCGGGTACTACAATGAGCAGTTCTTC	CASSLVFGYYNEQFF
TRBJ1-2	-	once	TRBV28	TGTGCCAGCAGTTCACTCCCGACAGTCGCTAACTATGGCTACACCTTC	CASSSLPTVANYGYTF
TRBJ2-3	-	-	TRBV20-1	TGCAGTGCTATAATACTAGGAGGGCCGTTTGGCACAGATACGCAGTATTTT	CSAIILGGPFGTDTQYF
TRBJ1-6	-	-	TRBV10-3	TGTGCCATCAACGAGAAGAGGGGACCAGACTCACCCCTCCACTTT	CAINEKRGPDSPLHF
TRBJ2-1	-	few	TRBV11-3	TGTGCCAGCACCCCTAGGACTGGGGGGCCGCAGTTCTTC	CASTPRTGGPQFF
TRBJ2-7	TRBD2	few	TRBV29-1	TGCAGCGGACCCTTAGCTCTCGGGAGGAACGAGCAGTACTTC	CSGPLALGRNEQYF
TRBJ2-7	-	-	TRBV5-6	TGTGCCAGCGGCTGGAACAGACTGGCTTCCTACGAGCAGTACTTC	CASGWNRLASYEQYF
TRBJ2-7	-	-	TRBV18	TGTGCCAGCTCACCCAAAGCCGAAAATCTTAGGGGGCAGTACTTC	CASSPKAENLRGQYF
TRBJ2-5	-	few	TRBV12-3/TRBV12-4	TGTGCCAGCAGTTCCTTACTCGGAGAGACCCAGTACTTC	CASSSLLGETQYF
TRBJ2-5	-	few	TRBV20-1	TGCAGTGCTAGAGTTACAGGGACCCAAGAGACCCAGTACTTC	CSARVTGTQETQYF
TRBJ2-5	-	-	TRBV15	TGTGCCACCAGCAGAGCTGTGGGACGGGAGACCCAGTACTTC	CATSRAVGRETQYF
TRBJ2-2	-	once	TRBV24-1	TGTGCCACCAGTGATCCTACAGGGAAAGGAAGAACCGGGGAGCTGTTTTTT	CATSDPTGKGRTGELFF
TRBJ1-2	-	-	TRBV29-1	TGCAGCGTTGTTGGGGGATACGGCTACACCTTC	CSVVGGYGYTF
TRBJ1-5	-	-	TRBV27	TGTGCCAGCAGTTTATCGTTTAAGGACCCAGCCCAGCATTTT	CASSLSFKDPAQHF
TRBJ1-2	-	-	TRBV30	TGTGCCTGGAAGGATGGCTACACCTTC	CAWKDGYTF
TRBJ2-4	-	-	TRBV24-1	TGTGCCACCAGCCTCTCGGGGGAGACCAAAAACATTCAGTACTTC	CATSLSGETKNIQYF
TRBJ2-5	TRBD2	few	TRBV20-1	TGCAGTGCTTTCGGAGGGACTAGCCAAGAGACCCAGTACTTC	CSAFGGTSQETQYF
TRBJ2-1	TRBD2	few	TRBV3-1	TGTGCCAGCAGTTTCAATAGCGGGGGGGCACACAATGAGCAGTTCTTC	CASSFNSGGAHNEQFF
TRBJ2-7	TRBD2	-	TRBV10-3	TGTGCCATCAGTGAGCCGACAACTAGCGGACCACTCTCCTACGAGCAGTACTTC	CAISEPTTSGPLSYEQYF
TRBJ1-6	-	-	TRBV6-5	TGTGCCAGCAGGCTCAGGGGCGCCGGGGATTCACCCCTCCACTTT	CASRLRGAGDSPLHF
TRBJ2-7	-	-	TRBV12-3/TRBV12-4	TGTGCCAGCAGTTATGGAACCAACAATGAGCAGTACTTC	CASSYGTNNEQYF
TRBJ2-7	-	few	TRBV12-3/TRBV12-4	TGTGCCAGCACCTCTGAAATGTTCTACGAGCAGTACTTC	CASTSEMFYEQYF
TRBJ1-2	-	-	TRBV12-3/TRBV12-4	TGTGCCAGCAGTTTCTCAAGTCCGAACTATGGCTACACCTTC	CASSFSSPNYGYTF
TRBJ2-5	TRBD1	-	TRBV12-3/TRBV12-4	TGTGCCAGCAGTTTCGGGACAGTGGGGGAGACCCAGTACTTC	CASSFGTVGETQYF
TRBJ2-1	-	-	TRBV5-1	TGCGCCAGCGGGCCGGGGGCGTCCTCCGGGGGGGAGCAGTTCTTC	CASGPGASSGGEQFF
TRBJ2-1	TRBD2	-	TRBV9	TGTGCCAGCAGCGCCGGACTAGCGGACAATGAGCAGTTCTTC	CASSAGLADNEQFF
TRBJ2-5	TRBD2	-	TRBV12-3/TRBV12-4	TGTGCCAGCAGCCGGACTAGCGGGGGGGCCGGGGAGACCCAGTACTTC	CASSRTSGGAGETQYF
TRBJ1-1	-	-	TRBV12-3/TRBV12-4	TGTGCCAGCACCTCCAACAGCGAAGCTTTCTTT	CASTSNSEAFF
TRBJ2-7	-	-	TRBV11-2	TGTGCCAGCAGCTTAGAAGGTGAAAACGCCCACGAGCAGTACTTC	CASSLEGENAHEQYF
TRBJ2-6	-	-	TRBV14	TGTGCCAGCAGCCAAGCGGGGGCTGGGGCCAACGTCCTGACTTTC	CASSQAGAGANVLTF
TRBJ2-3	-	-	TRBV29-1	TGCAGCGGCTCGCGGGGCCCAGATACGCAGTATTTT	CSGSRGPDTQYF
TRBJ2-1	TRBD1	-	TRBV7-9	TGTGCCAGCAGCTTCCAACTACAGGGGGCAATCTACAATGAGCAGTTCTTC	CASSFQLQGAIYNEQFF
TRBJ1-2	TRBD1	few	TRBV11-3	TGTGCCAGCAGCCGGACAGGCGAGGATGGCTACACCTTC	CASSRTGEDGYTF